Given below is one T cell receptor (beta chain) in context. What it recognizes is unknown. MiXCR was run by TCRdb on the RACE reads, yielding one entry per CDR3 protein. This sample has approximately 340,000 distinct CDR3 sequences, with around 7% found just once. This sample was taken from a study of human T cells and chemical hapten exposure. Study-level points and caveats: With DPC sensitization, TCRs exceeding 1 in 1000 frequency showed no change. There was alopecia in the donors, so their immune response may differ from that of healthy people.

V lost 5 bases to trimming and J lost 6 bases, with 14 bases between them. The CDR3 extends over 14 amino acids. Germline CDR1 and CDR2: SGHRS and YFSETQ. Documented time point: patch test 1, 2 weeks after DPC sensitization. The treatment: therapeutic diphenylcyclopropenone sensitization with weekly scalp DPC. Blood draws came before every patch-test application. Sequenced here: whole blood, sampled in connection with sensitization to the hapten diphenylcyclopropenone (DPC). The V and J genes are TRBV5-1 and TRBJ1-4; no definite D call. This clonotype was sampled from a woman younger than 30 with alopecia areata. Some clones in this sample may be carry-over from other donors' samples. The CDR3 is CASRRVLADEKLFF. The CDR3 DNA is TGCGCCAGCAGAAGGGTGTTGGCTGATGAAAAACTGTTTTTT.